This entry lists 2 T cell receptor beta chains sequenced from one sample in a study of CD8 T cells in cerebrospinal fluid in Alzheimer's disease. TCRdb reanalyzed the 10x single-cell sequencing reads and collapses them to one entry per CDR3 protein, without DNA. The table lists about 1,100 distinct CDR3 sequences. The sample consisted of cerebrospinal fluid. The receptor source for this set is a human donor in good health.

This clonotype is identified as large (0.1 to 1%) from frequency. V and J are TRBV20-1 and TRBJ2-7. The CDR3 contains 13 residues. CDR1 is DFQATT, CDR2 SNEGSKA, per germline (reference sequence). CDR3 loop: CSARADGPYEQYF.

Judged by frequency, this clonotype is medium-sized. The V call is TRBV11-3, the J call TRBJ2-1; TCRdb names TRBD1, which stays unverified in the absence of DNA. The V gene's germline CDR1 is SGHNT and CDR2 YENEEA. The CDR3 length is 14 residues. CDR3 sequence reads: CASSLGRGVNEQFF.